Below, 4 T cell receptor beta chains from the same sample are listed, as sequenced in a study of blood T cell repertoires in COVID-19. Assay: immunoSEQ multiplex PCR; the TCRdb copy retains only in-frame clones and omits some. Among fewer than 120,000 clones listed, nearly 80% were seen once. Source material: peripheral blood. These receptors all stem from a woman older than 75 with active or convalescent COVID-19.

The chain recombines TRBV2 with TRBJ2-7; 9 nucleotides agree with TRBD2. The CDR3 sequence is 16 residues long. Germline assignment: CDR1 SNHLY and CDR2 FYNNEI. V lost 3 bases and J lost 0; bases outside the gene matches: 6. CDR3 DNA: TGTGCCAGCAGTGATTGGTTGACTAGCGGCTCCTACGAGCAGTACTTC. Translation gives CASSDWLTSGSYEQYF.

In its sample, this clone was seen a few times. V usage is TRBV5-1 and J usage is TRBJ1-2, with D unresolved. Germline-derived CDR1 and CDR2 are SGHRS and YFSETQ. This CDR3 is built from 14 residues. The ends were cut back, 0 bases at V and 6 bases at J, with 12 bases in the middle. Here the CDR3 reads CASSLVRGTNGYTF. DNA of the CDR3: TGCGCCAGCAGCTTGGTTCGGGGAACTAATGGCTACACCTTC.

The chain joins TRBV6-6 to TRBJ2-5, with D possibly TRBD2 on 6 matching bases. Trimming left V 0 bases short and J 10 bases short, with 12 bases between. Germline CDR1 reads MNHNY; CDR2 reads SVGAGI (reference sequence). The CDR3 spans 13 residues. The chain's CDR3 is CASSYSGTRDQYF. In nucleotides, the CDR3 is TGTGCCAGCAGTTACTCCGGGACTCGGGACCAGTACTTC.

The genes are TRBV7-8 and TRBJ1-5, with 7 bases matching TRBD1. V trimming: 3 bases; J trimming: 5 bases; junction bases outside the gene matches: 4. The CDR3 loop spans 14 amino acids. The V gene's germline CDR1 is SGHVS and CDR2 FQNEAQ. The CDR3 here is CASSFGRGYQPQHF. The CDR3 DNA follows: TGTGCCAGCAGCTTCGGCAGGGGGTATCAGCCCCAGCATTTT.